This TCR beta chain is drawn from a study of blood T cell repertoires in COVID-19. In the study overall: Samples of COVID-19 (acute and convalescent) were obtained from the United States, Italy and Spain. The cDNA or gDNA used as material had been derived from T cells, B-cell-depleted T cells, or PBMCs.

Patients from Seattle were sampled longitudinally, starting during active infection. Per the germline V gene, CDR1 is MNHEY and CDR2 is SMNVEV (reference sequence). The CDR3 extends over 14 amino acids. The ends were cut back, 3 bases at V and 4 bases at J, with 12 bases in the middle. Per the study methods: Estimation of nucleated cell counts relied on the amplification of reference gene primers. Some clones are missing from TCRdb's copy, which holds only in-frame ones; the method was immunoSEQ multiplex PCR. V and J calls and clone size come straight from that table; D and trimming were deduced from the DNA. The sample lists fewer than 350,000 clones; approximately 86% were seen once.

The TCR was taken from a woman aged 70-85 years with COVID-19, enrolled during active disease. The V gene is TRBV27, the J gene TRBJ1-2; maybe TRBD1 (6 bases). The sequenced sample consisted of peripheral blood. CDR3 in DNA: TGTGCCAGCAGTTTCACCAGGGGCGGCTATGGCTACACCTTC. Translating it yields CASSFTRGGYGYTF.